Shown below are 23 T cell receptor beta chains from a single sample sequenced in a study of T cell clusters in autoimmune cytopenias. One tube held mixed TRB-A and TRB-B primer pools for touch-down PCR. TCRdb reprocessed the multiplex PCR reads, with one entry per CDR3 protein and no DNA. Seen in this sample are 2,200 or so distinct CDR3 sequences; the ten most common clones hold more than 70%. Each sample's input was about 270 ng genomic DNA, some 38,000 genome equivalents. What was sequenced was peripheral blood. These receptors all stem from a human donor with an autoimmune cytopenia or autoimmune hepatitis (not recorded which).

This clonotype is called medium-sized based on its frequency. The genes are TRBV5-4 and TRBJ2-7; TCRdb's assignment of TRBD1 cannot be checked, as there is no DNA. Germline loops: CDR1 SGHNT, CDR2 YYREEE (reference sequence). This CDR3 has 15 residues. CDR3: CASSKGEGGGYEQYF.

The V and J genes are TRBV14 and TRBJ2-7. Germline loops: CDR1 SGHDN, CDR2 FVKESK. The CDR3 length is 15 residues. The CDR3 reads CASSQDSYFSYEQYF.

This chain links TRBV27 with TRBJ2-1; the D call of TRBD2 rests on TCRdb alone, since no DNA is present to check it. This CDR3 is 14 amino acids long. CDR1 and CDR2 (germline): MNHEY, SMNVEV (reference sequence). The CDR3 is CASSQTSVYNEQFF.

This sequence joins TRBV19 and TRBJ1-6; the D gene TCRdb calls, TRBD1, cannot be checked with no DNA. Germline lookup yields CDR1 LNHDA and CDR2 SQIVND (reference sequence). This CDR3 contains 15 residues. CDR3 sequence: CASTKQGQSNSPLHF.

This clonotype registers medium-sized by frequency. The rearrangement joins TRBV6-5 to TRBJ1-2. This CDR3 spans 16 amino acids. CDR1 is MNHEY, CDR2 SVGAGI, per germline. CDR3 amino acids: CASSYSRQGGDYGYTF.

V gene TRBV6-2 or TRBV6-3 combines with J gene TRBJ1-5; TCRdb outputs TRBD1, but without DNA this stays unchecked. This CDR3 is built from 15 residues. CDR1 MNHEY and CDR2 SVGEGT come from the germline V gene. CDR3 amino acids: CASSTTGAGNQPQHF.

The CDR3 sequence: CASSQDQATETQYF. V usage is TRBV7-2 and J usage is TRBJ2-5. CDR3 length equals 14 residues. The germline gives CDR1 SGHTA, CDR2 FQGNSA.

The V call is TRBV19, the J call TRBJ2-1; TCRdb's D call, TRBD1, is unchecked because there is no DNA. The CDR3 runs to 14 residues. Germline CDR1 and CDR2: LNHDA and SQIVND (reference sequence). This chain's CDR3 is CASSRQARTNEQFF.

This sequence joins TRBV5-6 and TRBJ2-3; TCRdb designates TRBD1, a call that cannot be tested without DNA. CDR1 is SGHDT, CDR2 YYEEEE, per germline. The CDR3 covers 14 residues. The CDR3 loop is CASSPGQLTDTQYF. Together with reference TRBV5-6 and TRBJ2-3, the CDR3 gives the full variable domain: DAGVTQSPTHLIKTRGQQVTLRCSPKSGHDTVSWYQQALGQGPQFIFQYYEEEERQRGNFPDRFSGHQFPNYSSELNVNALLLGDSALYLCASSPGQLTDTQYFGPGTRLTVL.

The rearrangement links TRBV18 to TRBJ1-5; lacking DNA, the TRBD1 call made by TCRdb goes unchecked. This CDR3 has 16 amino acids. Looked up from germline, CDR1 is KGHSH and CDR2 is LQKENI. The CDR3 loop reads CASSPQGGYSNQPQHF.

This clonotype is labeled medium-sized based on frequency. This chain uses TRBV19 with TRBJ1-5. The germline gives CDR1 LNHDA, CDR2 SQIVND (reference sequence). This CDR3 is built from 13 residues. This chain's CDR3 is CASGSWEGQPQHF. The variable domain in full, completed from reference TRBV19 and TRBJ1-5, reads DGGITQSPKYLFRKEGQNVTLSCEQNLNHDAMYWYRQDPGQGLRLIYYSQIVNDFQKGDIAEGYSVSREKKESFPLTVTSAQKNPTAFYLCASGSWEGQPQHFGDGTRLSIL.

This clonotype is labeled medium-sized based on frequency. The CDR3 protein is CASSFGGTGANVLTF. The chain combines TRBV27 with TRBJ2-6; the D call of TRBD2 rests on TCRdb alone, since no DNA is present to check it. From germline, CDR1 is MNHEY and CDR2 SMNVEV (reference sequence). This CDR3 comprises 15 residues.

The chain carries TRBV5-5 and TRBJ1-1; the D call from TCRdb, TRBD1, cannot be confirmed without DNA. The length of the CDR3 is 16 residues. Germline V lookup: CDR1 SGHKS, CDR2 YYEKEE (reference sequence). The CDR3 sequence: CASRRGQGTMNTEAFF. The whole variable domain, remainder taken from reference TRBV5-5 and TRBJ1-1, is DAGVTQSPTHLIKTRGQQVTLRCSPISGHKSVSWYQQVLGQGPQFIFQYYEKEERGRGNFPDRFSARQFPNYSSELNVNALLLGDSALYLCASRRGQGTMNTEAFFGQGTRLTVV.

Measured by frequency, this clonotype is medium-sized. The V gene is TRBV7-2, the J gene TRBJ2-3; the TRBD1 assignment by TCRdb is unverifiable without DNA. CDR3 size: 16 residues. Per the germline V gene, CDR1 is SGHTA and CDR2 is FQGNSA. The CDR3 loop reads CASSGYRGPGTDTQYF.

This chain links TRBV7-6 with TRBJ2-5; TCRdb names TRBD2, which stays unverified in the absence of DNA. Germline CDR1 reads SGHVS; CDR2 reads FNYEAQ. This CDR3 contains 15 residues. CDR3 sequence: CASSFGGEMRETQYF.

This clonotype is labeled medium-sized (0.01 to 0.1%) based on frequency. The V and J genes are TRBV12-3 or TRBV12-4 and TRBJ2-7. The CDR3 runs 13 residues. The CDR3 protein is CASRIDGSYEQYF.

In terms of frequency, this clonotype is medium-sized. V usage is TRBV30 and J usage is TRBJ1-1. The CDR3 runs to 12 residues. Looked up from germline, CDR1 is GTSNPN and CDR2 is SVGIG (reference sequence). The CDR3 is CAWGTVNTEAFF.

The CDR3: CASSQDSQQETPYEQYF. The chain is built from TRBV14 and TRBJ2-7; TCRdb's D gene call, TRBD1, goes unchecked for lack of DNA. The germline V gene has CDR1 SGHDN and CDR2 FVKESK. The CDR3 totals 17 residues.

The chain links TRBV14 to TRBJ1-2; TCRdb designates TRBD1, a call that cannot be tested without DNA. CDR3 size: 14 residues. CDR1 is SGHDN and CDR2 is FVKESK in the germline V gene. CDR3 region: CASSKDRDNYGYTF. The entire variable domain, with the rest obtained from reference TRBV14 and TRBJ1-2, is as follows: EAGVTQFPSHSVIEKGQTVTLRCDPISGHDNLYWYRRVMGKEIKFLLHFVKESKQDESGMPNNRFLAERTGGTYSTLKVQPAELEDSGVYFCASSKDRDNYGYTFGSGTRLTVV.

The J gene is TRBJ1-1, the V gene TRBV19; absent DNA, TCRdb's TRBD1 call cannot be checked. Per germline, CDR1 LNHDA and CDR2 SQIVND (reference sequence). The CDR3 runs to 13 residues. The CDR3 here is CASSNTRGTEAFF.

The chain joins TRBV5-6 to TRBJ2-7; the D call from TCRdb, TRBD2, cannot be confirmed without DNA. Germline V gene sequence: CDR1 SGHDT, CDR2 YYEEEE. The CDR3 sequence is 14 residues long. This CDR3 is CASSRRDGSYEQYF.

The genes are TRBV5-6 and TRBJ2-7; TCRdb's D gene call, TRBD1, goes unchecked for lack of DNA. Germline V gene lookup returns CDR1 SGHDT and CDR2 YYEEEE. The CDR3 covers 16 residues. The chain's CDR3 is CASSRGTEMSSYEQYF.

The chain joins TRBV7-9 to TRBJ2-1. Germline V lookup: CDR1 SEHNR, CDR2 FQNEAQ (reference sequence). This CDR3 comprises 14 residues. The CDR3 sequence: CASSLEGLYNEQFF.